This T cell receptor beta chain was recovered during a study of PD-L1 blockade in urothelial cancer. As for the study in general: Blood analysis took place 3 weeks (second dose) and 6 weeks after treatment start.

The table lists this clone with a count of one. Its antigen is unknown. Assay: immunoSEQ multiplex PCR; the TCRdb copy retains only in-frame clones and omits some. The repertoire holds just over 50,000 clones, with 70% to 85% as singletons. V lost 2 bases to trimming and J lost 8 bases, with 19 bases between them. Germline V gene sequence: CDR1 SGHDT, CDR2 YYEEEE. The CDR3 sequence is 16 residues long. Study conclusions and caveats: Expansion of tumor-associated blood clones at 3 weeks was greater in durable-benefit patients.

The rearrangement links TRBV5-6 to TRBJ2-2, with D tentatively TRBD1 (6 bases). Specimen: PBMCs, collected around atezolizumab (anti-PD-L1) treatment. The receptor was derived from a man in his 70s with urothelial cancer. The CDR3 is CASSFLRTALGGELFF. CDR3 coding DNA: TGTGCCAGCAGCTTCTTACGGACAGCTTTGGGGGGGGAGCTGTTTTTT.